This record looks at one T cell receptor (beta chain) sequence and its context. Its antigen remains unidentified. The source of the sample is a study of PD-1 blockade in classical Hodgkin lymphoma. Study-wide results and caveats: The study reported lower baseline TCR diversity in newly diagnosed patients than in healthy donors. Patients were excluded if nivolumab began under 1 year after ASCT (the autologous transplant). Patients newly diagnosed and complete responders had comparable baseline diversity.

Per germline, CDR1 MNHEY and CDR2 SMNVEV (reference sequence). V trimming: 0 bases; J trimming: 1 base; junction bases outside the gene matches: 4. The CDR3 totals 16 residues. Produced via immunoSEQ multiplex PCR; TCRdb's table is partial and in-frame only. The sample has 9,000 to 13,000 clones, about 78% seen once; the top ten hold roughly 24%. Each patient relapsed following autologous stem cell transplantation, and prior brentuximab vedotin exposure differed. Classifying best responses yielded complete response, partial response or progressive disease. The source material was peripheral blood mononuclear cells (PBMCs), sampled at baseline. This receptor was identified in a human donor with classical Hodgkin lymphoma. This sequence joins TRBV27 and TRBJ2-7; 9 nucleotides agree with TRBD2. The chain's CDR3 is CASSLSTSGDSYEQYF. The DNA of the CDR3 is TGTGCCAGCAGTTTATCGACTAGCGGAGATTCCTACGAGCAGTACTTC.